Below are 9 T cell receptor beta chains sequenced from a single sample in a study of blood T cell repertoires in COVID-19. Only in-frame clones appear in the TCRdb table, and some are missing; sequencing was by immunoSEQ multiplex PCR. Of over 85,000 clones detected, around 85% appear once; the ten largest clones hold over 10%. Sequenced input: peripheral blood. Every receptor here comes from a human donor in a cohort sampled during active COVID-19.

V and J are TRBV5-8 and TRBJ2-5; D possibly corresponds to TRBD1 (5 bases). The germline V and J ends were trimmed by 7 bases and 0 bases, with 22 bases remaining between them. This CDR3 comprises 17 residues. Germline V lookup: CDR1 SGHTS, CDR2 YDEGEE. CDR3 sequence reads: CASPLVGRADYQETQYF. In DNA form, the CDR3 reads TGTGCCAGCCCTCTGGTGGGGCGCGCCGACTACCAAGAGACCCAGTACTTC.

The rearrangement uses TRBV29-1 and TRBJ2-2; TRBD1 matches 10 bases. V dropped 6 bases and J dropped 6; count of bases not matched to a gene: 7. Germline V gene lookup returns CDR1 SQVTM and CDR2 ANQGSEA. This CDR3 comprises 14 residues. CDR3 in DNA: TGCAGCGTGGCGGGGACAGGGGTTCCCGGGGAGCTGTTTTTT. Translation: CSVAGTGVPGELFF.

The genes are TRBV25-1 and TRBJ1-1; 11 bases align to TRBD1. Germline values: CDR1 MGHDK, CDR2 SYGVNS. CDR3 length equals 14 residues. The V and J ends lost 3 bases and 7 bases, in that order; junction bases with no gene match: 4. CDR3 amino acids: CASSDWTGGFEAFF. The CDR3 DNA reads as TGTGCCAGCAGTGATTGGACAGGGGGCTTTGAAGCTTTCTTT.

J is TRBJ2-6 and V is TRBV7-2; TRBD1 matches 9 bases. The CDR3 consists of 18 residues. Unmatched junction bases numbered 8, after V lost 5 bases and J lost 0 bases. Looked up from germline, CDR1 is SGHTA and CDR2 is FQGNSA. The CDR3 coding sequence is TGTGCCAGCAGCCCAGGGACAGGGCGCTACTCTGGGGCCAACGTCCTGACTTTC. Residues: CASSPGTGRYSGANVLTF. The whole variable domain, remainder taken from reference TRBV7-2 and TRBJ2-6, is GAGVSQSPSNKVTEKGKDVELRCDPISGHTALYWYRQSLGQGLEFLIYFQGNSAPDKSGLPSDRFSAERTGGSVSTLTIQRTQQEDSAVYLCASSPGTGRYSGANVLTFGAGSRLTVL.

This chain uses TRBV6-6 with TRBJ2-1; perhaps TRBD2 as D (5 bases). V was pared by 6 bases and J by 2 bases, with 8 bases between. This CDR3 spans 13 amino acids. Germline CDR1 is MNHNY and CDR2 is SVGAGI (reference sequence). The CDR3 DNA sequence: TGTGCCAGCAGCCCGGGGACCTACAATGAGCAGTTCTTC. Amino acid sequence: CASSPGTYNEQFF.

The chain couples TRBV27 to TRBJ1-2; 10 bases are a match to TRBD1. V was clipped by 4 bases and J by 3 bases; unmatched bases: 11. The CDR3 runs to 17 residues. Looked up from germline, CDR1 is MNHEY and CDR2 is SMNVEV (reference sequence). The DNA for the CDR3 is TGTGCCAGCAGTTCTGATGATAGGACAGGGGGACACTATGGCTACACCTTC. Protein sequence: CASSSDDRTGGHYGYTF.

The chain is built from TRBV28 and TRBJ2-7; 9 bases align to TRBD1. Germline CDR1 is MDHEN and CDR2 is SYDVKM. The CDR3 runs to 15 residues. With V trimmed by 6 bases and J by 3 bases, 9 bases remained unmatched. In DNA form, the CDR3 reads TGTGCCAGCAGCGGGACAGGGACTGGGGGCTACGAGCAGTACTTC. It encodes CASSGTGTGGYEQYF.

V usage is TRBV5-6 and J usage is TRBJ2-6; D uncertain. V dropped 2 bases and J dropped 2 bases, with 14 bases sitting between them. Germline assignment: CDR1 SGHDT and CDR2 YYEEEE. The CDR3 runs 17 residues. The chain's CDR3 is CASSFGGALTGANVLTF. The CDR3 bases are TGTGCCAGCAGCTTTGGCGGAGCCCTTACTGGGGCCAACGTCCTGACTTTC.

This clone was detected once. The chain carries TRBV13 and TRBJ2-1; D is possibly TRBD1 (6 bases). Trimming stripped 5 bases from V and 4 bases from J, with 15 bases between. The CDR3 has 15 residues. CDR1 and CDR2 from the germline V gene are PRHDT and FYEKMQ (reference sequence). CDR3 DNA sequence: TGTGCCAGCAGCGTAGACAGGTCCTCATACAATGAGCAGTTCTTC. This encodes CASSVDRSSYNEQFF.